Presented here are 9 T cell receptor beta chains from one specimen sequenced in a study of a mutant IDH1 vaccine in newly diagnosed glioma. Using immunoSEQ multiplex PCR, the repertoire was profiled, and TCRdb retains in-frame clones only, with some absent. The repertoire holds about 40,000 clones, with roughly 80% as singletons. The time point here: week 47, end of study. One vaccine dose held 300 ug of mutant IDH1 20-mer peptide and came with topical imiquimod. Antigens of these TCRs are unknown. Sample: PBMCs, taken from a glioma patient whose treatment included an IDH1 peptide vaccine. The receptors originated from a young man with glioma. Some clones in this sample may be carry-over from other donors' samples.

The CDR3 is CAISEAGQGNYEQYF. The CDR3 DNA is TGTGCCATCAGTGAGGCCGGACAGGGGAACTACGAGCAGTACTTC. The chain links TRBV10-3 to TRBJ2-7; TRBD1 matches at 9 bases. This CDR3 is 15 amino acids long. The V gene end was trimmed by 2 bases and the J gene end by 3 bases; junction bases not matched to a gene: 5. In germline, CDR1 is ENHRY, CDR2 SYGVKD.

The chain couples TRBV5-1 to TRBJ1-2, with D possibly TRBD1 on 5 matching bases. The CDR3 extends over 14 amino acids. V lost 0 bases and J 6 bases, leaving 12 bases between the germline ends. Germline CDR1 and CDR2: SGHRS and YFSETQ. The DNA for the CDR3 is TGCGCCAGCAGCTTGGATGCCAGGGATAATGGCTACACCTTC. This translates into CASSLDARDNGYTF.

The V call is TRBV7-9, the J call TRBJ1-1; possible D gene TRBD1, 6 bases. Germline V gives CDR1 SEHNR, CDR2 FQNEAQ (reference sequence). With 5 bases removed from V and 5 bases from J, the gap between germline ends came to 18 bases. CDR3 length equals 15 residues. The CDR3 DNA follows: TGTGCCAGCAGCAATTTGGGGGGGGGCGGAACTGAAGCTTTCTTT. This encodes CASSNLGGGGTEAFF.

The V call is TRBV18, the J call TRBJ2-1; D unclear. The CDR3 covers 12 residues. V lost 6 bases and J lost 5, with 8 bases in between. Germline loops: CDR1 KGHSH, CDR2 LQKENI. Here the CDR3 DNA reads TGTGCCAGCTCGCCTTTCGACAATGAGCAGTTCTTC. Its translation: CASSPFDNEQFF.

The V and J genes are TRBV29-1 and TRBJ1-1; D not resolved. The CDR3 extends over 13 amino acids. CDR1 SQVTM and CDR2 ANQGSEA come from the germline V gene. V was cut by 3 bases and J by 5 bases, with 13 bases left in between. The CDR3 is CSVEKAGYTEAFF. CDR3 bases: TGCAGCGTTGAGAAGGCAGGTTATACTGAAGCTTTCTTT.

V is TRBV6-1 and J is TRBJ1-1; D unclear. V was clipped by 2 bases and J by 0 bases, with 19 bases between them. CDR1 and CDR2 from the germline V gene are MNHNS and SASEGT. This CDR3 region has 18 residues. CDR3 protein: CASSERPWAGQLNTEAFF. The CDR3 DNA reads TGTGCCAGCAGTGAAAGGCCTTGGGCGGGCCAGCTGAACACTGAAGCTTTCTTT.

This clone showed up just a few times. The rearrangement uses TRBV5-4 and TRBJ1-1; D is unresolved. Germline CDR1 and CDR2: SGHNT and YYREEE (reference sequence). The CDR3 totals 14 residues. V was pared by 5 bases and J by 0 bases, with 11 bases between. The CDR3 DNA sequence: TGTGCCAGCAGTTTGTCGCTCATGAACACTGAAGCTTTCTTT. Its translation is CASSLSLMNTEAFF. Drawing the rest from reference TRBV5-4 and TRBJ1-1, the complete variable domain is ETGVTQSPTHLIKTRGQQVTLRCSSQSGHNTVSWYQQALGQGPQFIFQYYREEENGRGNFPPRFSGLQFPNYSSELNVNALELDDSALYLCASSLSLMNTEAFFGQGTRLTVV.

The genes are TRBV7-9 and TRBJ1-6; D unclear. Germline V gene data show CDR1 as SEHNR and CDR2 as FQNEAQ (reference sequence). There are 14 residues in the CDR3. Trimming pared 5 bases from V and 5 bases from J, leaving 10 bases between. Here the CDR3 DNA reads TGTGCCAGCAGCCCTGCCGCGAATAATTCACCCCTCCACTTT. This gives the protein CASSPAANNSPLHF. Looking up the rest from reference TRBV7-9 and TRBJ1-6 gives the full variable domain: DTGVSQNPRHKITKRGQNVTFRCDPISEHNRLYWYRQTLGQGPEFLTYFQNEAQLEKSRLLSDRFSAERPKGSFSTLEIQRTEQGDSAMYLCASSPAANNSPLHFGNGTRLTVT.

V usage is TRBV6-1 and J usage is TRBJ2-2; D may be TRBD2 (5 bases). Germline V gene lookup returns CDR1 MNHNS and CDR2 SASEGT. The CDR3 consists of 16 residues. V was clipped by 2 bases and J by 0 bases, with 10 bases between them. Here the CDR3 reads CASSERGGANTGELFF. As DNA, the CDR3 is TGTGCCAGCAGTGAACGAGGAGGAGCGAACACCGGGGAGCTGTTTTTT.